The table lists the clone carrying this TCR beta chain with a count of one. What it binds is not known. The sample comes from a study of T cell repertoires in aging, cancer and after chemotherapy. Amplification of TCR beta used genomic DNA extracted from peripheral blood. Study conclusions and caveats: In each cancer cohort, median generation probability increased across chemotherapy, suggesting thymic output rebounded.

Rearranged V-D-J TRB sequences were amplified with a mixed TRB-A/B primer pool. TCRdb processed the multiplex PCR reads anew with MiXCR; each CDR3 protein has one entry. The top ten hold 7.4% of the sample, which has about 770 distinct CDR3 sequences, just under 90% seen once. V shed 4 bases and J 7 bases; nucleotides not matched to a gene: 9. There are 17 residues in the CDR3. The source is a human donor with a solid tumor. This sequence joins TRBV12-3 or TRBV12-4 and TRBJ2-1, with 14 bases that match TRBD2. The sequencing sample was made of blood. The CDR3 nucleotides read TGTGCCAGCAGTTCAGCCGGGACTAGCGGGAGTAGTAATGAGCAGTTCTTC. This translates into CASSSAGTSGSSNEQFF.